This TCR beta chain was retrieved from a study of shared clonotypes between healthy human individuals. From germline, CDR1 is ENHRY and CDR2 SYGVKD. The CDR3 runs to 18 residues. Unmatched junction bases numbered 14, after V lost 4 bases and J lost 4 bases. In the source study's methods: From ImmunoSEQ came sequences covering only the junction and carrying no quality scores, so filtering differed. Method: immunoSEQ multiplex PCR; TCRdb's copy keeps in-frame clones and lacks some. That table furnishes V, J and clone size, whereas the DNA furnished D and trimming. This sample has 2.5 million or so clones, with approximately 92% found just once.

The chain uses TRBV10-3 and TRBJ2-3; TRBD2 agrees at 10 bases. This clonotype was obtained from a man in his late teens or twenties in good health. Sequenced input: naive CD4+ T cells sorted from blood. Subset described: CD45RA+ positively selected. CDR3 DNA sequence: TGTGCCATCAGTGGAGAACCTCCTAGCGGGAGCTTACCAGATACGCAGTATTTT. Translated, it gives CAISGEPPSGSLPDTQYF.